These 28 T cell receptor beta chains originate from one sample sequenced in a study of T cells in Graves' hyperthyroidism and ophthalmopathy. Researchers amplified the TCR beta CDR3 regions from RNA transcripts. During a first-round RT-PCR of the TCR CDR3, the HTBI primer set was used. TCRdb reprocessed the multiplex PCR reads with MiXCR, giving one entry per CDR3 protein. The profile shows approximately 400,000 distinct CDR3 sequences, about 13% of them singletons. The sample consisted of blood. The receptors stem from a man in his thirties or forties with Graves' hyperthyroidism that later progressed to Graves' ophthalmopathy.

About this clonotype: As the CDR3 is not closed by the conserved phenylalanine or tryptophan, this likely results from a read error. This chain links TRBV7-8 with TRBJ2-2; 8 bases are shared with TRBD2. The trim removed 4 bases at V and 2 bases at J, leaving 6 bases unmatched. This CDR3 contains 16 residues. Germline V lookup: CDR1 SGHVS, CDR2 FQNEAQ. The CDR3 reads CASSSGTRSNTGELFS. As DNA, the CDR3 is TGTGCCAGCAGCTCCGGGACTAGAAGTAACACCGGGGAGCTGTTTTCT.

This clonotype was found many times. This rearrangement joins TRBV29-1 to TRBJ1-1; D gene uncertain. Per germline, CDR1 SQVTM and CDR2 ANQGSEA. Trimming removed 6 bases from V and 10 bases from J, with 21 bases in between. The CDR3 loop spans 13 amino acids. CDR3 nucleotides: TGCAGCGTCGTCAAGGGCCCGCGGTCTGGAGCTTTCTTT. This translates into CSVVKGPRSGAFF.

This clonotype was seen many times. The gene calls are TRBV5-1 and TRBJ1-1; D is possibly TRBD1 (6 bases). The germline V gene encodes CDR1 SGHRS and CDR2 YFSETQ. The CDR3 loop spans 15 amino acids. Deletions cut 0 bases from V and 3 bases from J, with 12 bases between. As DNA, the CDR3 is TGCGCCAGCAGCTTGGCCTTGGGGGGGCACACTGAAGCTTTCTTT. It specifies CASSLALGGHTEAFF.

This clonotype was seen a handful of times. The chain employs TRBV7-9 and TRBJ2-5; 10 bases map to TRBD2. The ends lost 2 bases at V and 4 bases at J; junction bases unmatched: 7. The CDR3 has 16 residues. CDR1 SEHNR and CDR2 FQNEAQ come from the germline V gene (reference sequence). In nucleotides, the CDR3 is TGTGCCAGCAGCTTACGGAGCGGGGGGGCCGTAGAGACCCAGTACTTC. Protein sequence: CASSLRSGGAVETQYF.

This clonotype was detected many times. J is TRBJ2-7 and V is TRBV30, with D tentatively TRBD1 (6 bases). Germline loops: CDR1 GTSNPN, CDR2 SVGIG (reference sequence). V lost 2 bases and J 7 bases, leaving 15 bases between the germline ends. This CDR3 contains 13 residues. The CDR3 bases are TGTGCCTGGAGTCTAGGGCCGCAGGGGGAGCAGTACTTC. It specifies CAWSLGPQGEQYF.

This clonotype appeared many times. This chain links TRBV11-1 with TRBJ2-5, with D maybe TRBD2 (6 bases). Trimming shortened V by 5 bases and J by 7 bases, and 20 bases separated the two germline ends. The CDR3 covers 15 residues. Per germline, CDR1 SGHAT and CDR2 FQDESV (reference sequence). The CDR3 is CASSLTGLRDGTQYF. The CDR3 DNA follows: TGTGCCAGCAGCCTGACCGGACTACGAGATGGGACCCAGTACTTC.

The table lists this clonotype with many counts. V is TRBV7-9 and J is TRBJ2-3; maybe TRBD2 (6 bases). Germline V gene data show CDR1 as SEHNR and CDR2 as FQNEAQ (reference sequence). This CDR3 has 17 residues. V was cut by 5 bases and J by 4 bases, with 22 bases left in between. DNA for the CDR3: TGTGCCAGCAGCGGCTGGACGACTAGGGGTTTCGCAGATACGCAGTATTTT. It encodes CASSGWTTRGFADTQYF. Full variable domain (outside the CDR3, taken from reference TRBV7-9 and TRBJ2-3): DTGVSQNPRHKITKRGQNVTFRCDPISEHNRLYWYRQTLGQGPEFLTYFQNEAQLEKSRLLSDRFSAERPKGSFSTLEIQRTEQGDSAMYLCASSGWTTRGFADTQYFGPGTRLTVL.

This clonotype was recorded at least ten times. J is TRBJ1-1 and V is TRBV12-3 or TRBV12-4, with 7 bases lining up with TRBD1. V shed 7 bases and J 3 bases; nucleotides not matched to a gene: 2. The CDR3 has 12 residues. CDR3 protein: CASIGTDTEAFF. The CDR3 nucleotides read TGTGCCAGCATCGGGACAGACACTGAAGCTTTCTTT.

This clonotype occurred many times. The gene calls are TRBV7-9 and TRBJ2-2; 7 nucleotides line up with TRBD1. The germline gives CDR1 SEHNR, CDR2 FQNEAQ (reference sequence). This CDR3 spans 14 amino acids. Germline trimming cut 5 bases from V and 5 bases from J; bases unmatched to any gene: 5. The chain's CDR3 is CASSQDRWTGELFF. The CDR3 DNA sequence: TGTGCCAGCAGCCAGGACAGGTGGACCGGGGAGCTGTTTTTT.

This clonotype was recorded many times. A much more abundant neighbour one base away suggests this may be a read error. The chain is built from TRBV18 and TRBJ1-5; 7 nucleotides align to TRBD1. V trimming: 2 bases; J trimming: 4 bases; junction bases outside the gene matches: 2. Germline CDR1 KGHSH, CDR2 LQKENI. The CDR3 has 14 amino acids. Here the CDR3 DNA reads TGTGCCAGCTCACCAGCGGGACAGAATCAGCCCCAGCATTTT. As protein: CASSPAGQNQPQHF.

This clonotype was seen ten or more times. This chain joins TRBV20-1 and TRBJ2-7; 10 bases align to TRBD2. Germline CDR1 DFQATT, CDR2 SNEGSKA (reference sequence). Trimming at V came to 7 bases and at J to 3 bases, leaving 9 bases not matched to a gene. The CDR3 totals 14 residues. CDR3 region: CSVLSGLAHYEQYF. The CDR3 DNA reads as TGCAGTGTACTTTCGGGACTAGCGCACTACGAGCAGTACTTC.

This sequence joins TRBV6-6 and TRBJ2-1, with D maybe TRBD1 (6 bases). CDR1 is MNHNY and CDR2 is SVGAGI in the germline V gene (reference sequence). V was cut by 2 bases and J by 2 bases, with 16 bases left in between. The CDR3 runs to 17 residues. DNA of the CDR3: TGTGCCAGCAGTTACCCCTACCGGGACACCCCCTACAATGAGCAGTTCTTC. Amino acids: CASSYPYRDTPYNEQFF.

This chain links TRBV28 with TRBJ1-5; 7 positions match TRBD1. With 5 bases clipped from V and 7 bases from J, the junction kept 8 bases outside the gene matches. Germline lookup yields CDR1 MDHEN and CDR2 SYDVKM. This CDR3 has 14 amino acids. The CDR3 coding sequence is TGTGCCAGCAGTGCCGACAGGGTCGGGCAGCCCCAGCATTTT. Protein product: CASSADRVGQPQHF.

In this sample, this clonotype turned up a few times. The chain combines TRBV2 with TRBJ2-3; TRBD2 aligns across 10 bases. This CDR3 comprises 16 residues. V shed 5 bases, J shed 7 bases, and the junction held 12 bases outside the gene matches. Germline loops: CDR1 SNHLY, CDR2 FYNNEI. The CDR3, as DNA: TGTGCCAGCAGTCCTCCCCTAGCGGGGGAGTCATATACGCAGTATTTT. It specifies CASSPPLAGESYTQYF.

This clonotype was counted between two and nine times. The chain employs TRBV13 and TRBJ1-2, with a tentative D call TRBD1 (6 bases). V was clipped by 0 bases and J by 4 bases, with 12 bases between them. The CDR3 has 15 amino acids. Per germline, CDR1 PRHDT and CDR2 FYEKMQ (reference sequence). The CDR3 reads CASSLGDRRAYGYTF. The CDR3 nucleotides are TGTGCCAGCAGCTTAGGAGACAGGCGTGCCTATGGCTACACCTTC.

There are a few counts of this clonotype. The rearrangement uses TRBV30 and TRBJ1-1, with no clear D. From germline, CDR1 is GTSNPN and CDR2 SVGIG (reference sequence). Trimming took off 3 bases at V and 1 base at J, with 15 bases between the two ends. This CDR3 has 15 residues. In nucleotides, the CDR3 is TGTGCCTGGAGCCTTAATGCGGAGTCGAACACTGAAGCTTTCTTT. It is translated as CAWSLNAESNTEAFF.

This clonotype has a count of ten or more. V is TRBV28 and J is TRBJ1-5; D gene unclear. V lost 6 bases, J lost 7 bases, and 7 bases lay in between. Germline V gene data show CDR1 as MDHEN and CDR2 as SYDVKM. The CDR3 extends over 11 amino acids. Here the CDR3 reads CASRSSQPQHF. The CDR3 nucleotides are TGTGCCAGCAGGTCGAGCCAGCCCCAGCATTTT.

This clonotype was seen a handful of times. The chain carries TRBV7-9 and TRBJ1-1; 7 bases match TRBD1. CDR1 is SEHNR and CDR2 is FQNEAQ in the germline V gene (reference sequence). The CDR3 is 15 residues long. V dropped 5 bases and J dropped 5; count of bases not matched to a gene: 11. The CDR3: CASSTHRGIGTEAFF. The CDR3 DNA reads TGTGCCAGCAGCACCCACAGGGGTATCGGGACTGAAGCTTTCTTT.

This clonotype was seen only a few times. V usage is TRBV4-1 and J usage is TRBJ2-5, with 7 positions matching TRBD2. Unmatched junction bases numbered 13, after V lost 4 bases and J lost 2 bases. The CDR3 contains 17 residues. Per germline, CDR1 MGHRA and CDR2 YSYEKL. Here the CDR3 reads CASSLAATSSFQETQYF. CDR3 bases: TGCGCCAGCAGCCTAGCGGCGACTAGCTCGTTTCAAGAGACCCAGTACTTC.

This clonotype has at least ten counts. V usage is TRBV30 and J usage is TRBJ2-3; TRBD1 might be the D (5 bases). The CDR3 extends over 14 amino acids. Germline CDR1 is GTSNPN and CDR2 is SVGIG (reference sequence). V was shortened by 3 bases and J by 4 bases, with 14 bases between the two germline ends. Here the CDR3 reads CAWSLDRLSDTQYF. The DNA of the CDR3 is TGTGCCTGGAGCCTTGACAGACTCTCAGATACGCAGTATTTT.

V gene TRBV5-1 combines with J gene TRBJ1-5; possibly TRBD1 for D (5 bases). Trimming cost V 4 bases and J 6 bases, with 20 bases left between them. Germline CDR1 is SGHRS and CDR2 is YFSETQ. The CDR3 spans 16 residues. The DNA of the CDR3 is TGCGCCAGCAGCGAGGCCCCCCTACGGGGCGGTCAGCCCCAGCATTTT. Protein product: CASSEAPLRGGQPQHF. The complete variable domain, with remaining parts taken from reference TRBV5-1 and TRBJ1-5, reads KAGVTQTPRYLIKTRGQQVTLSCSPISGHRSVSWYQQTPGQGLQFLFEYFSETQRNKGNFPGRFSGRQFSNSRSEMNVSTLELGDSALYLCASSEAPLRGGQPQHFGDGTRLSIL.

This clonotype was detected many times. The DNA of the CDR3 is TGTGCCAGCAGTGATCTCATCAGGAGCTCTGGGGCCAACGTCCTGACTTTC. This encodes CASSDLIRSSGANVLTF. V gene TRBV6-1 combines with J gene TRBJ2-6; D not resolved. Trimming left V 3 bases short and J 0 bases short, with 12 bases between. The CDR3 is made up of 17 amino acids. The V gene's germline CDR1 is MNHNS and CDR2 SASEGT.

This clonotype was counted only a few times. This sequence joins TRBV20-1 and TRBJ2-2; TRBD1 or TRBD2 may be the D gene (5 bases each). This CDR3 is built from 15 residues. Germline V gene lookup returns CDR1 DFQATT and CDR2 SNEGSKA (reference sequence). Trimming shortened V by 3 bases and J by 6 bases, and 17 bases separated the two germline ends. The CDR3 bases are TGCAGTGCTAGGTCCTCTCAGGGAGAGGCCGGGGAGCTGTTTTTT. Protein sequence: CSARSSQGEAGELFF.

This clonotype was recorded at least ten times. The chain is built from TRBV18 and TRBJ1-5; 9 bases match TRBD1. Germline V lookup: CDR1 KGHSH, CDR2 LQKENI. The CDR3 consists of 16 residues. V gave up 6 bases and J gave up 5 bases; unmatched junction bases: 11. The CDR3 DNA reads as TGTGCCAGCTCCCAAAGGGGACAGGGTTTTTATCAGCCCCAGCATTTT. Protein sequence: CASSQRGQGFYQPQHF.

This clonotype was picked up many times. The chain joins TRBV11-2 to TRBJ2-7; TRBD1 might be the D (7 bases). Germline values: CDR1 SGHAT, CDR2 FQNNGV. Deletions cut 7 bases from V and 0 bases from J, with 10 bases between. This CDR3 has 13 amino acids. The CDR3, as DNA: TGTGCCAGCAACCAGGGGGGCTCCTACGAGCAGTACTTC. It is translated as CASNQGGSYEQYF.

This clonotype was counted many times. The rearrangement links TRBV7-9 to TRBJ1-4; perhaps TRBD1 as D (6 bases). V was pared by 3 bases and J by 7 bases, with 12 bases between. This CDR3 region has 14 residues. Germline assignment: CDR1 SEHNR and CDR2 FQNEAQ (reference sequence). The DNA of the CDR3 is TGTGCCAGCAGCTTTGACAGGCTGGCTGAAAAACTGTTTTTT. It specifies CASSFDRLAEKLFF. The variable domain in full, completed from reference TRBV7-9 and TRBJ1-4, reads DTGVSQNPRHKITKRGQNVTFRCDPISEHNRLYWYRQTLGQGPEFLTYFQNEAQLEKSRLLSDRFSAERPKGSFSTLEIQRTEQGDSAMYLCASSFDRLAEKLFFGSGTQLSVL.

CDR3 DNA sequence: TGCAGTGCTAGGGGAACTAGCGGGGGAGCCGGGATCCTCAATGAGCAGTTCTTC. As protein: CSARGTSGGAGILNEQFF. The chain recombines TRBV20-1 with TRBJ2-1; TRBD2 aligns across 11 bases. Germline V CDR1 and CDR2: DFQATT, SNEGSKA (reference sequence). The CDR3 has 18 amino acids. With 3 bases clipped from V and 6 bases from J, the junction kept 16 bases outside the gene matches.

This clonotype was detected ten times or more. The chain has TRBV7-2 and TRBJ2-5; D is ambiguous. V was cut by 0 bases and J by 4 bases, with 6 bases left in between. Per germline, CDR1 SGHTA and CDR2 FQGNSA. The CDR3 runs 13 residues. This CDR3 reads CASSLAILETQYF. Written as DNA, the CDR3 is TGTGCCAGCAGCTTAGCGATACTAGAGACCCAGTACTTC.